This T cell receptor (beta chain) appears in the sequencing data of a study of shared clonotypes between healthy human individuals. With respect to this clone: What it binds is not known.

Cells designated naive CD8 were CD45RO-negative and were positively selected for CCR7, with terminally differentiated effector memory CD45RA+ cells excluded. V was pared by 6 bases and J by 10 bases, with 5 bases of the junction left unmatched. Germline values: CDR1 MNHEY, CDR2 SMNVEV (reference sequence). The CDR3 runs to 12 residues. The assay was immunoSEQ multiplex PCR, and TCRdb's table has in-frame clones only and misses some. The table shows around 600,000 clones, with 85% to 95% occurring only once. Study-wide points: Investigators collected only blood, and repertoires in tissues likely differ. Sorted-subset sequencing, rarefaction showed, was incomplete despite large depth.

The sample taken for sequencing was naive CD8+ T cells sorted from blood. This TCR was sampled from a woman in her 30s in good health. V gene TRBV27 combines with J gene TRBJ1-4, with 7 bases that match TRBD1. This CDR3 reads CASRTGRGKLFF. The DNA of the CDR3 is TGTGCCAGCAGGACAGGGAGAGGAAAACTGTTTTTT.